Shown below are 19 T cell receptor beta chains from a single sample sequenced in a study of T-cell memory formation after mild COVID-19 (dated by TCRdb to the early 2020s). Libraries were constructed by 5' RACE. Sequencing was carried out with an Illumina NovaSeq 6000. Starting from the raw public reads, TCRdb applied fastp trimming at Q25, assembled clones with MiXCR and retained in-frame beta chains. One record per CDR3 amino acid sequence lists the most common genes and DNA. In this sample the table shows 470,000 or so distinct CDR3 sequences, 15% to 20% of which occur a single time. Clones ranked in the top ten supply around an eighth of the sample. What was sequenced was PBMCs or a T cell subset sorted from them (not recorded which). The source is an adult woman who had mild COVID-19 (a few samples of this study predate the infection). The sample titles of this study are shuffled in the database, so cell type and time point are left out; the donor was told from shared clones.

This clonotype was found a few times. The chain uses TRBV5-8 and TRBJ2-2; no definite D call. Germline V gives CDR1 SGHTS, CDR2 YDEGEE. The V end lost 0 bases, the J end lost 2 bases, and 8 bases lay between the germline ends. This CDR3 is built from 15 residues. As DNA, the CDR3 is TGTGCCAGCAGCTTGGGCGTCACCAACACCGGGGAGCTGTTTTTT. It encodes CASSLGVTNTGELFF.

There are a few counts of this clonotype. The rearrangement joins TRBV5-5 to TRBJ2-3, with D perhaps being TRBD1 or TRBD2 (5 bases each). Trimming took 4 bases from V and 6 from J, leaving 21 bases between them. CDR3 length equals 16 residues. The germline V gene encodes CDR1 SGHKS and CDR2 YYEKEE (reference sequence). As DNA, the CDR3 is TGTGCCAGCAGCGGCCGGGACCCACTTCAAGGCGATACGCAGTATTTT. Amino acids: CASSGRDPLQGDTQYF.

This chain links TRBV4-3 with TRBJ2-1; 12 nucleotides match TRBD2. The germline V gene encodes CDR1 LGHNA and CDR2 YSLEER. J lost 6 bases, V lost 1 base, and 10 bases had no gene match. The CDR3 consists of 18 residues. The CDR3 is CASSQGLTLAGGGNEQFF. In DNA, the CDR3 is TGCGCCAGCAGCCAAGGCCTCACTCTAGCGGGAGGGGGCAATGAGCAGTTCTTC.

This clonotype occurred a few times. The rearrangement joins TRBV9 to TRBJ2-5; TRBD1 agrees at 9 bases. This CDR3 spans 16 amino acids. V shed 4 bases, J shed 3 bases, and the junction held 10 bases outside the gene matches. Germline CDR1 is SGDLS and CDR2 is YYNGEE. The CDR3, as DNA: TGTGCCAGCAGCACCCCGGGACAGGGTCTAAAAGAGACCCAGTACTTC. Translating gives CASSTPGQGLKETQYF.

There are a few counts of this clonotype. The chain has TRBV12-2 and TRBJ1-5; the D call of TRBD1 is as the table states it, not checked on the DNA. TRBV12-2 is deemed a pseudogene. CDR3 length: 17 amino acids. CDR3 region: CASRLWVGQGGNQPQHF. The CDR3 region has the DNA TGTGCAAGTCGCTTATGGGTGGGACAGGGAGGCAATCAGCCCCAGCATTTT.

The V gene is TRBV20-1, the J gene TRBJ1-2, with D uncertain. CDR1 is DFQATT and CDR2 is SNEGSKA in the germline V gene (reference sequence). This CDR3 is 13 amino acids long. Trimming pared 1 base from V and 8 bases from J, leaving 14 bases between. The CDR3: CSARVESTPGYTF. CDR3 coding DNA: TGCAGTGCTAGAGTGGAGAGCACGCCCGGCTACACCTTC.

This clonotype was seen ten or more times. The chain couples TRBV4-1 to TRBJ1-2; maybe TRBD1 (6 bases). The CDR3 is 13 amino acids. V shed 2 bases and J shed 4 bases, with 8 bases lying between them. Germline assignment: CDR1 MGHRA and CDR2 YSYEKL. CDR3 nucleotide sequence: TGCGCCAGCAGCCAACAAGGGGGCTATGGCTACACCTTC. It yields the protein CASSQQGGYGYTF.

This chain joins TRBV10-3 and TRBJ1-2; D possibly corresponds to TRBD1 (6 bases). CDR1 and CDR2 (germline): ENHRY, SYGVKD. V was cut by 6 bases and J by 8 bases, with 19 bases left in between. The CDR3 totals 14 residues. CDR3 protein: CAISPPGQLRGYTF. For the CDR3, the DNA is TGTGCCATCAGCCCCCCGGGACAACTAAGAGGCTACACCTTC.

This clonotype occurred a few times. The chain recombines TRBV3-1 with TRBJ1-3; no firm D call. V lost 3 bases to trimming and J lost 3 bases, with 18 bases between them. CDR3 length: 17 residues. Germline loops: CDR1 LGHDT, CDR2 YNNKEL (reference sequence). This CDR3 is CASSHSYTVRSGNTIYF. In DNA form, the CDR3 reads TGTGCCAGCAGCCATTCATACACTGTTAGGAGTGGAAACACCATATATTTT.

The table lists this clonotype with a few counts. CDR3 sequence reads: CASSFEGREWYEQYF. The CDR3 bases are TGTGCCAGCAGCTTCGAGGGGAGGGAGTGGTACGAGCAGTACTTC. The V gene is TRBV7-9, the J gene TRBJ2-7; 7 bases line up with TRBD2. Germline V lookup: CDR1 SEHNR, CDR2 FQNEAQ (reference sequence). This CDR3 contains 15 residues. Trimming took 3 bases from V and 4 from J; bases not matched to a gene: 9.

Ten or more counts support this clonotype. V usage is TRBV5-1 and J usage is TRBJ1-2; weak D call: TRBD1 (6 bases). From germline, CDR1 is SGHRS and CDR2 YFSETQ. Trimming pared 0 bases from V and 0 bases from J, leaving 6 bases between. The CDR3 is 14 residues long. This CDR3 reads CASSLGTANYGYTF. CDR3 nucleotides: TGCGCCAGCAGCTTGGGGACAGCTAACTATGGCTACACCTTC.

The V and J genes are TRBV12-5 and TRBJ1-5; D gene unclear. Germline assignment: CDR1 LGHNT and CDR2 FRNRAP. The CDR3 has 15 amino acids. Between the trimmed V and J ends, which lost 5 bases and 6 bases, there was a span of 17 bases. CDR3: CASGTSSQFGQPQHF. DNA of the CDR3: TGTGCTAGTGGTACCTCCAGCCAGTTCGGTCAGCCCCAGCATTTT.

The V call is TRBV6-6, the J call TRBJ1-2; TRBD1 might be the D (5 bases). The CDR3 length is 14 residues. V dropped 4 bases and J dropped 6 bases, with 15 bases sitting between them. The germline gives CDR1 MNHNY, CDR2 SVGAGI (reference sequence). The chain's CDR3 is CASSSATATNGYTF. The CDR3 nucleotides read TGTGCCAGCAGTTCGGCGACAGCGACGAATGGCTACACCTTC.

This clonotype was seen only once. This chain connects TRBV5-6 to TRBJ2-7; either TRBD1 or TRBD2 may fit D (5 bases each). Germline V CDR1 and CDR2: SGHDT, YYEEEE. The CDR3 length is 14 residues. The V end lost 7 bases, the J end lost 10 bases, and 24 bases lay between the germline ends. CDR3: CASSRDRSARTQYF. The CDR3 DNA reads TGTGCCAGCTCTCGGGACCGCTCAGCTCGTACCCAGTACTTC.

This clonotype was seen a few times. This sequence joins TRBV27 and TRBJ2-7, with 7 bases identical to TRBD1. The ends lost 3 bases at V and 5 bases at J; junction bases unmatched: 19. The germline CDR1 and CDR2 sequences are MNHEY and SMNVEV (reference sequence). The CDR3 has 18 amino acids. The CDR3 DNA is TGTGCCAGCAGTTTCTCCATGGTGAGGGGGCTACAGAGCCACGAGCAGTACTTC. Translation gives CASSFSMVRGLQSHEQYF.

V gene TRBV5-1 combines with J gene TRBJ1-2, with 7 bases identical to TRBD1. The J segment lost 3 bases and the V segment lost 4 bases, leaving 3 bases of the junction unmatched. CDR1 is SGHRS, CDR2 YFSETQ, per germline. This CDR3 region has 13 residues. CDR3 sequence reads: CASSVRGDYGYTF. CDR3 in DNA: TGCGCCAGCAGCGTCAGGGGGGACTATGGCTACACCTTC.

The V call is TRBV4-2, the J call TRBJ1-5; 8 positions agree with TRBD1. J gave up 0 bases and V 2 bases, and 12 bases lay outside the gene matches. Germline V gene data show CDR1 as LGHNA and CDR2 as YNFKEQ. The CDR3 has 19 residues. The CDR3 DNA reads as TGTGCCAGCAGCCAACCCTGGACAGGGAGGCGGTATAGCAATCAGCCCCAGCATTTT. It encodes CASSQPWTGRRYSNQPQHF.

The V call is TRBV2, the J call TRBJ1-1; 7 positions agree with TRBD1. This CDR3 has 13 residues. Germline V gene lookup returns CDR1 SNHLY and CDR2 FYNNEI. V was pared by 10 bases and J by 6 bases, with 11 bases of the junction left unmatched. CDR3 loop: CAIQPTGDSEAFF. The DNA of the CDR3 is TGTGCCATACAACCAACAGGGGACTCTGAAGCTTTCTTT.

The V gene is TRBV18, the J gene TRBJ2-5, with D unclear. Trimming pared 1 base from V and 1 base from J, leaving 7 bases between. Germline CDR1 reads KGHSH; CDR2 reads LQKENI. This CDR3 contains 14 residues. The CDR3 is CASSPLSTQETQYF. CDR3 bases: TGTGCCAGCTCACCACTCAGTACCCAAGAGACCCAGTACTTC.